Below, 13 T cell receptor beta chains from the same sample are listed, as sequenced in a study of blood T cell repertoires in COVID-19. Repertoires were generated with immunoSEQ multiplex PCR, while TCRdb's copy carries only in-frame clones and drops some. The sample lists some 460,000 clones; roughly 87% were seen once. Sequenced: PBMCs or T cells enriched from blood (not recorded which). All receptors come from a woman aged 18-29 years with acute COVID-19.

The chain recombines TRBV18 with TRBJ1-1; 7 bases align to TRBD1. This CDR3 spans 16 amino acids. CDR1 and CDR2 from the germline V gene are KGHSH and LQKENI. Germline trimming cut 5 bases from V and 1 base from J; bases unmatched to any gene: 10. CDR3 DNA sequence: TGTGCCAGCTCAGTGACAGGGTCAGGCGAGAACACTGAAGCTTTCTTT. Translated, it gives CASSVTGSGENTEAFF.

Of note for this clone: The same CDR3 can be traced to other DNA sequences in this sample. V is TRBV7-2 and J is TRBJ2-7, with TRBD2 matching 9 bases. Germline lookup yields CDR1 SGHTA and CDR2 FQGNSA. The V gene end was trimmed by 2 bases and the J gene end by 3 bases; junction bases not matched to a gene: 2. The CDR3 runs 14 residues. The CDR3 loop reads CASSLSGRNYEQYF. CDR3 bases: TGTGCCAGCAGCTTAAGCGGGAGGAACTACGAGCAGTACTTC.

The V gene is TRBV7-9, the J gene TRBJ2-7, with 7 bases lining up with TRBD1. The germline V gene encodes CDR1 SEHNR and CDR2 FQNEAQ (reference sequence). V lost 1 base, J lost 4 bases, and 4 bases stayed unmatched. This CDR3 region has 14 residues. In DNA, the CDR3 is TGTGCCAGCAGCTTAGGGCAGGGGGTATACGAGCAGTACTTC. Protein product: CASSLGQGVYEQYF.

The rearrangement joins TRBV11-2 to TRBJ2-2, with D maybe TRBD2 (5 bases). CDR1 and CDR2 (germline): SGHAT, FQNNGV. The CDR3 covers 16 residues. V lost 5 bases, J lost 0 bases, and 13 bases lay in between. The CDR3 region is CASSPTGGPNTGELFF. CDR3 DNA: TGTGCCAGCAGCCCCACCGGCGGGCCGAACACCGGGGAGCTGTTTTTT.

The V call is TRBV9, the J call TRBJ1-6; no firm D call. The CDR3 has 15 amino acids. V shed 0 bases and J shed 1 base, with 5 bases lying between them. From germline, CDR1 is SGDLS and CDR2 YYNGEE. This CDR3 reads CASSVGESYNSPLHF. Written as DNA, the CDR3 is TGTGCCAGCAGCGTAGGGGAGTCCTATAATTCACCCCTCCACTTT.

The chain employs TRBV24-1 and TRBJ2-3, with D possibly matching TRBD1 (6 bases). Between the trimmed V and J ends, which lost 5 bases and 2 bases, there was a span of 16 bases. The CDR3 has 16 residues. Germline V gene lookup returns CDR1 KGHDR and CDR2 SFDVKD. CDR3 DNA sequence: TGTGCCACCAGTGCCCCAGGGGCCCAATCCACAGATACGCAGTATTTT. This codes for CATSAPGAQSTDTQYF.

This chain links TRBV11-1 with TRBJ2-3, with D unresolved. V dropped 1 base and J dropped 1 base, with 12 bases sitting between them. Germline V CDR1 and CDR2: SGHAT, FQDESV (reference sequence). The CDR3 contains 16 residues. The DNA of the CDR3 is TGTGCCAGCAGCTTAGGGCGGTCTGGAGGCACAGATACGCAGTATTTT. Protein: CASSLGRSGGTDTQYF.

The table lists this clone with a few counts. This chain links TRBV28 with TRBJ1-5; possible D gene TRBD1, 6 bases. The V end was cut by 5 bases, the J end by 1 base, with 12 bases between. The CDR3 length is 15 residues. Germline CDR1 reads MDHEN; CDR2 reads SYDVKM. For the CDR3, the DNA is TGTGCCAGCAGTGGTGACAGGACAAGCAATCAGCCCCAGCATTTT. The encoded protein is CASSGDRTSNQPQHF.

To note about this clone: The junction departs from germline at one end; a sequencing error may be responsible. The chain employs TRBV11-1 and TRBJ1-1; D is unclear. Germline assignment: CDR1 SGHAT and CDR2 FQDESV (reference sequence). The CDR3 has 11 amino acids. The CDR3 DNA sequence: TGTGCCAGCAGTCTCCCCCCCCTTCTTATCTTT. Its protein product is CASSLPPLLIF. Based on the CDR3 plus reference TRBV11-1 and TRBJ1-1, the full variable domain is EAEVAQSPRYKITEKSQAVAFWCDPISGHATLYWYRQILGQGPELLVQFQDESVVDDSQLPKDRFSAERLKGVDSTLKIQPAELGDSAMYLCASSLPPLLIFGQGTRLTVV.

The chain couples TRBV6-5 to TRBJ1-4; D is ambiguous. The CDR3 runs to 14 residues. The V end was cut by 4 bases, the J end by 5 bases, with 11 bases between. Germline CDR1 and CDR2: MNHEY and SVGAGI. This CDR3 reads CASSSGSLNEKLFF. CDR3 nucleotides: TGTGCCAGCAGTTCCGGGTCACTAAATGAAAAACTGTTTTTT.

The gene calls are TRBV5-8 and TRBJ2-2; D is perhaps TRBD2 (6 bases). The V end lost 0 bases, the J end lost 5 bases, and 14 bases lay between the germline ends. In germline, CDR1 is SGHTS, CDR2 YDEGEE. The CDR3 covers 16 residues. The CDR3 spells CASSLGGTPGTGELFF. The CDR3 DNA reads TGTGCCAGCAGCTTGGGCGGGACTCCTGGGACCGGGGAGCTGTTTTTT.

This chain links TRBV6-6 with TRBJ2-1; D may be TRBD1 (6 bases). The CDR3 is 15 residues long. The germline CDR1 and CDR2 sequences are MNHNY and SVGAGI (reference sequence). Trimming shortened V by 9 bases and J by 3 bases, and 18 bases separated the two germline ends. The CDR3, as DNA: TGTGCCAGTTTAAACAGGGTATGGAGCTACAATGAGCAGTTCTTC. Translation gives CASLNRVWSYNEQFF.

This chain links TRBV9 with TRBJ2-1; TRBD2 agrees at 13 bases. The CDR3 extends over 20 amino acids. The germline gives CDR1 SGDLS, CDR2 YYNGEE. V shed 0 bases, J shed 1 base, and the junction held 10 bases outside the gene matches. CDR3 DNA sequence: TGTGCCAGCAGCGTAGTAGCCCTGACTAGCGGGGGGTGGTCCTACAATGAGCAGTTCTTC. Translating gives CASSVVALTSGGWSYNEQFF.